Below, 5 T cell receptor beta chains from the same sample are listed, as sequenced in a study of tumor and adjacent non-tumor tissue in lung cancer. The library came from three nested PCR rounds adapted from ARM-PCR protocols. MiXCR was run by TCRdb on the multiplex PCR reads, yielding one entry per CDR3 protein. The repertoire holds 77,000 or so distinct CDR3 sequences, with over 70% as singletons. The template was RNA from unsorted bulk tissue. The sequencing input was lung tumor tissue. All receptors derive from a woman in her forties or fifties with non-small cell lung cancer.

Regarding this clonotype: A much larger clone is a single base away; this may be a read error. The CDR3 region has the DNA TGTGCCAGCAGGTCCTTAAACATGGGGCTAGAGACCCAGTACTTC. Protein sequence: CASRSLNMGLETQYF. The chain is built from TRBV28 and TRBJ2-5; D perhaps matches TRBD1 (5 bases). This CDR3 is built from 15 residues. V lost 6 bases and J 4 bases, leaving 18 bases between the germline ends. Germline lookup yields CDR1 MDHEN and CDR2 SYDVKM.

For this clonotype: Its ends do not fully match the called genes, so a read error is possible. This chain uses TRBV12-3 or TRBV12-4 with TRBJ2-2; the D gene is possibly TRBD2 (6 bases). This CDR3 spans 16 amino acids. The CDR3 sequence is CASSIGTAGTGGELFF. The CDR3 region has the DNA TGTGCCAGCAGTATAGGGACTGCAGGGACGGGCGGGGAGCTGTTCTTT.

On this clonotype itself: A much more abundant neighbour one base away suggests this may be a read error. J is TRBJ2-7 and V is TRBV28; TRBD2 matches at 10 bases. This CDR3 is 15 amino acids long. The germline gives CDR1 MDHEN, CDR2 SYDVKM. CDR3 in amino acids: CASRLSGTSDYEQYF. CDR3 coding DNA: TGTGCCAGCAGATTATCCGGGACTAGCGACTACGAGCAGTACTTC. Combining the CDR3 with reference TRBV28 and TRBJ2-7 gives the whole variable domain DVKVTQSSRYLVKRTGEKVFLECVQDMDHENMFWYRQDPGLGLRLIYFSYDVKMKEKGDIPEGYSVSREKKERFSLILESASTNQTSMYLCASRLSGTSDYEQYFGPGTRLTVT.

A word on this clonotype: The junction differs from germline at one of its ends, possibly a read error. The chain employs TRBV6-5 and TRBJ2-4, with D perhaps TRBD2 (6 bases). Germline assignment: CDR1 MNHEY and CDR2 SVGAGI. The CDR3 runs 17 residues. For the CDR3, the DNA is TGTGCCGGCAGTTATTCGCGGGGTGGCGGCTCCAAAAACATTCAGTACTTC. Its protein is CAGSYSRGGGSKNIQYF.

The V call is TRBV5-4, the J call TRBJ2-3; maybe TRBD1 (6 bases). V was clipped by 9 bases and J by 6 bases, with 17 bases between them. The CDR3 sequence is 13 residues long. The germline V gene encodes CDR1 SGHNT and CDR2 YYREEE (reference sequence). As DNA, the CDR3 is TGTGCCAACAGGTCCCAGGGGTCGGATACGCAGTATTTT. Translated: CANRSQGSDTQYF.